These 10 T cell receptor beta chains share one sample of origin, sequenced in a study of blood T cells in healthy people across ages. The use of a sample-barcoded 5' primer and a J-beta primer mix characterized a second PCR of about 6 to 11 cycles. TCRdb reanalysed the 5' RACE reads using MiXCR and keeps one entry per CDR3 protein. This sample yields about 730,000 distinct CDR3 sequences, of which more than 40% are seen a single time; around 20% belongs to the top ten. Sequenced sample: blood. The receptors come from a woman aged 60-75 years in good health.

The chain is built from TRBV5-6 and TRBJ2-1; D is uncertain. Germline CDR1 is SGHDT and CDR2 is YYEEEE. The CDR3 totals 12 residues. The V gene lost 3 bases and the J gene lost 4 bases, with 5 bases spanning the gap. The CDR3 DNA sequence: TGTGCCAGCAGCTCGAGATACAATGAGCAGTTCTTC. Its translation is CASSSRYNEQFF.

This rearrangement joins TRBV7-3 to TRBJ2-2, with 10 positions matching TRBD1. The CDR3 has 17 amino acids. Trimming took 3 bases from V and 2 from J; bases not matched to a gene: 6. The V gene's germline CDR1 is SGHTA and CDR2 FQGTGA. CDR3 region: CASSFTTGGYNTGELFF. CDR3 DNA: TGTGCCAGCAGCTTTACGACAGGGGGCTATAACACCGGGGAGCTGTTTTTT.

This clonotype was seen at least ten times. This sequence joins TRBV6-6 and TRBJ1-2; TRBD1 matches at 7 bases. CDR1 is MNHNY and CDR2 is SVGAGI in the germline V gene (reference sequence). The V gene end was trimmed by 4 bases and the J gene end by 0 bases; junction bases not matched to a gene: 5. The CDR3 is 15 amino acids. CDR3 region: CASSFRDSTNYGYTF. The CDR3 region has the DNA TGTGCCAGCAGTTTCCGGGACAGCACTAACTATGGCTACACCTTC.

The chain combines TRBV7-7 with TRBJ2-1, with 8 bases lining up with TRBD1. Germline-derived CDR1 and CDR2 are SSHAT and FNYEAQ (reference sequence). V gave up 3 bases and J gave up 9 bases; unmatched junction bases: 4. CDR3 length: 13 amino acids. The CDR3 loop is CASSLGQVSEQFF. The CDR3 region has the DNA TGTGCCAGCAGCTTGGGACAGGTCAGTGAGCAGTTCTTC.

This chain's CDR3 is CASGALPPVQAYNEQYF. CDR3 coding DNA: TGTGCCAGCGGGGCCCTCCCTCCAGTCCAAGCCTACAATGAGCAGTACTTC. This chain connects TRBV28 to TRBJ2-7, with TRBD1 as a possible D gene (5 bases). In germline, CDR1 is MDHEN, CDR2 SYDVKM. Trimming shortened V by 8 bases and J by 7 bases, and 30 bases separated the two germline ends. This CDR3 contains 17 residues.

This clonotype was detected a few times. The rearrangement links TRBV12-3 or TRBV12-4 to TRBJ1-4; 7 bases line up with TRBD1. The trim removed 6 bases at V and 0 bases at J, leaving 13 bases unmatched. CDR3 length: 18 residues. The CDR3 loop reads CASSPDRDHYATNEKLFF. The CDR3 DNA reads as TGTGCCAGCAGCCCTGACAGGGACCACTATGCAACTAATGAAAAACTGTTTTTT.

This chain links TRBV27 with TRBJ2-3; 11 bases are shared with TRBD2. Germline loops: CDR1 MNHEY, CDR2 SMNVEV (reference sequence). Trimming at V came to 5 bases and at J to 4 bases, leaving 8 bases not matched to a gene. The CDR3 length is 16 residues. CDR3 DNA: TGTGCCAGCAGTCACCACGCTAGCGGGGGGCCAGATACGCAGTATTTT. Translated: CASSHHASGGPDTQYF.

The rearrangement joins TRBV20-1 to TRBJ2-4, with D possibly being TRBD2 (6 bases). Deletions cut 5 bases from V and 0 bases from J, with 14 bases between. This CDR3 spans 15 amino acids. Germline V gene data show CDR1 as DFQATT and CDR2 as SNEGSKA (reference sequence). CDR3 region: CSAYSGVVAKNIQYF. For the CDR3, the DNA is TGCAGTGCTTATAGCGGAGTTGTAGCCAAAAACATTCAGTACTTC.

This clonotype has just a few counts. The CDR3 loop is CSARAGGELFF. CDR3 sequence (DNA): TGCAGTGCTAGAGCGGGGGGGGAGCTGTTTTTT. The genes are TRBV20-1 and TRBJ2-2, with D perhaps matching TRBD2 (5 bases). Trimming removed 1 base at V and 8 bases at J, with 5 bases between. This CDR3 comprises 11 residues. From germline, CDR1 is DFQATT and CDR2 SNEGSKA (reference sequence).

V usage is TRBV4-2 and J usage is TRBJ1-5; 8 bases match TRBD1. Trimming took 1 base from V and 7 from J; bases not matched to a gene: 9. CDR3 length: 16 residues. Germline CDR1 LGHNA, CDR2 YNFKEQ. CDR3 DNA sequence: TGTGCCAGCAGCCAAGTTGAGTCAGGGGGCTACCAGCCCCAGCATTTT. It specifies CASSQVESGGYQPQHF.